The entry below gives a single T cell receptor beta chain sequence along with its context. Its antigen is as yet unknown. This entry belongs to a study of cytomegalovirus exposure and HLA in healthy donors. Notes on the study in general: Accurate predictions that matched the HLA-A and HLA-B alleles of most subjects were reportedly made from TCR beta sequences.

Vbeta (60) and Jbeta (13) primers were used in the PCR. Sequencing was performed with immunoSEQ multiplex PCR; in TCRdb, only in-frame clones are kept and a portion is missing. The profile shows about 130,000 clones, about 80% of them singletons. The TCR was taken from a man aged 25-45 years in good health and CMV-seronegative. Sequencing input: PBMCs.

This CDR3 reads CASSESPSGADTQYF. The DNA of the CDR3 is TGTGCCAGCAGCGAGAGCCCTAGCGGAGCAGATACGCAGTATTTT. The V call is TRBV9, the J call TRBJ2-3, with 7 bases aligning to TRBD2. J gave up 4 bases and V 3 bases, and 8 bases lay outside the gene matches. The CDR3 sequence is 15 residues long. CDR1 is SGDLS, CDR2 YYNGEE, per germline.